These 15 T cell receptor beta chains came from one sample sequenced in a study of identical twins. TCRdb reprocessed the 5' RACE reads via MiXCR and lists one record per CDR3 protein. In the table there are hundreds of thousands of distinct CDR3 sequences, approximately 21% of which are singletons. This sample was also put to use in a study of T cells expressing NK-cell markers.

The specimen sequenced was PBMCs. These receptors originate from a woman younger than 30 in good health.

This clonotype was picked up a small number of times. This chain uses TRBV20-1 with TRBJ2-3; either TRBD1 or TRBD2 may supply D (6 bases each). Trimming took off 7 bases at V and 3 bases at J, with 20 bases between the two ends. The CDR3 contains 15 residues. Germline V lookup: CDR1 DFQATT, CDR2 SNEGSKA (reference sequence). The CDR3 protein is CSVKSGGPGTDTQYF. DNA of the CDR3: TGCAGTGTTAAGAGTGGGGGGCCTGGAACAGATACGCAGTATTTT.

The chain employs TRBV13 and TRBJ2-7, with a tentative D call TRBD2 (5 bases). Germline CDR1 is PRHDT and CDR2 is FYEKMQ (reference sequence). Trimming stripped 1 base from V and 4 bases from J, with 11 bases between. The CDR3 consists of 14 residues. The CDR3, as DNA: TGTGCCAGCAGCTTAGCGATCGGGGAGTACGAGCAGTACTTC. This translates into CASSLAIGEYEQYF.

This clonotype was detected only a few times. The chain joins TRBV7-6 to TRBJ1-1, with D possibly TRBD1 on 5 matching bases. The ends were cut back, 4 bases at V and 0 bases at J, with 12 bases in the middle. The germline V gene has CDR1 SGHVS and CDR2 FNYEAQ. The CDR3 has 15 residues. CDR3 in amino acids: CASSSDQGVNTEAFF. The CDR3 DNA reads TGTGCCAGCAGCTCCGACCAGGGAGTGAACACTGAAGCTTTCTTT.

This clonotype showed up many times. The chain has TRBV6-2 or TRBV6-3 and TRBJ2-5, with no clear D. The V gene lost 6 bases and the J gene lost 4 bases, with 12 bases spanning the gap. This CDR3 is built from 13 residues. The germline V gene has CDR1 MNHEY and CDR2 SVGEGT. DNA for the CDR3: TGTGCCAGCAGACGTGAACAGCGAGAGACCCAGTACTTC. Residues: CASRREQRETQYF.

There are many counts of this clonotype. This rearrangement joins TRBV18 to TRBJ1-1; the D gene is possibly TRBD1 (5 bases). Deletions cut 3 bases from V and 5 bases from J, with 13 bases between. This CDR3 contains 14 residues. Germline CDR1 reads KGHSH; CDR2 reads LQKENI. Written as DNA, the CDR3 is TGTGCCAGCTCACCGTCTCAGGGACGGACTGAAGCTTTCTTT. Its translation: CASSPSQGRTEAFF.

This clonotype was counted ten times or more. The chain combines TRBV7-2 with TRBJ1-3; tentatively, D is TRBD1 (5 bases). The CDR3 runs 17 residues. CDR1 is SGHTA and CDR2 is FQGNSA in the germline V gene. V lost 3 bases, J lost 0 bases, and 15 bases lay in between. CDR3: CASSLAGTANSGNTIYF. The CDR3 bases are TGTGCCAGCAGCTTGGCGGGGACGGCAAACTCTGGAAACACCATATATTTT. Supplemented by reference TRBV7-2 and TRBJ1-3, the full variable domain reads GAGVSQSPSNKVTEKGKDVELRCDPISGHTALYWYRQSLGQGLEFLIYFQGNSAPDKSGLPSDRFSAERTGGSVSTLTIQRTQQEDSAVYLCASSLAGTANSGNTIYFGEGSWLTVV.

The chain links TRBV9 to TRBJ1-2; D is unclear. Looked up from germline, CDR1 is SGDLS and CDR2 is YYNGEE. The CDR3 totals 14 residues. Trimming left V 4 bases short and J 2 bases short, with 12 bases between. The CDR3 DNA reads TGTGCCAGCAGCATCGCGGGAGAAAACTATGGCTACACCTTC. Encoded protein: CASSIAGENYGYTF.

The chain has TRBV13 and TRBJ2-1; unclear D gene. CDR1 and CDR2 (germline): PRHDT, FYEKMQ (reference sequence). There are 13 residues in the CDR3. V was pared by 0 bases and J by 6 bases, with 6 bases between. This CDR3 reads CASSLGDGNEQFF. Here the CDR3 DNA reads TGTGCCAGCAGCTTAGGGGACGGCAATGAGCAGTTCTTC.

The gene calls are TRBV27 and TRBJ2-5; 7 nucleotides align to TRBD2. This CDR3 is built from 15 residues. Germline V gives CDR1 MNHEY, CDR2 SMNVEV (reference sequence). V trimming: 8 bases; J trimming: 5 bases; junction bases outside the gene matches: 14. CDR3 nucleotides: TGTGCCAGCGCCCGTTGGACGGGGGGAGGGGAGACCCAGTACTTC. It yields the protein CASARWTGGGETQYF.

A few counts support this clonotype. The CDR3 DNA reads as TGTGCCAGCAGCGTAGAAGGGGGTGAGCAGTTCTTC. It encodes CASSVEGGEQFF. This chain joins TRBV9 and TRBJ2-1; perhaps TRBD1 as D (6 bases). Germline values: CDR1 SGDLS, CDR2 YYNGEE. The CDR3 is 12 amino acids. The V end was cut by 0 bases, the J end by 9 bases, with 7 bases between.

V usage is TRBV12-3 or TRBV12-4 and J usage is TRBJ2-1, with D uncertain. This CDR3 has 16 amino acids. Trimming pared 3 bases from V and 8 bases from J, leaving 20 bases between. CDR3 protein: CASSFGLLVRKHEQFF. The CDR3 bases are TGTGCCAGCAGTTTTGGATTGCTAGTAAGGAAGCATGAGCAGTTCTTC.

The chain joins TRBV5-1 to TRBJ2-3, with TRBD2 matching 9 bases. CDR1 is SGHRS and CDR2 is YFSETQ in the germline V gene. The CDR3 extends over 13 amino acids. V was pared by 8 bases and J by 8 bases, with 9 bases of the junction left unmatched. CDR3 sequence reads: CASYLAGEGTQYF. CDR3 DNA: TGCGCCAGTTACTTAGCGGGGGAAGGTACGCAGTATTTT.

This clonotype came up a few times. V is TRBV20-1 and J is TRBJ2-2, with D uncertain. The CDR3 is 11 amino acids. Germline CDR1 and CDR2: DFQATT and SNEGSKA (reference sequence). Trimming left V 3 bases short and J 6 bases short, with 5 bases between. The DNA for the CDR3 is TGCAGTGCTAGTTTTTCCGGGGAGCTGTTTTTT. Protein: CSASFSGELFF.

In this sample, this clonotype turned up a few times. The rearrangement links TRBV12-3 or TRBV12-4 to TRBJ1-2; D is undetermined. Trimming took 3 bases from V and 4 from J, leaving 12 bases between them. The CDR3 loop spans 14 amino acids. The CDR3 protein is CASSFAGSGYGYTF. Here the CDR3 DNA reads TGTGCCAGCAGTTTCGCGGGGTCCGGCTATGGCTACACCTTC.

The chain joins TRBV29-1 to TRBJ2-5; the D gene could be TRBD1 or TRBD2 (5 bases each). The CDR3 runs to 12 residues. Germline-derived CDR1 and CDR2 are SQVTM and ANQGSEA. V dropped 7 bases and J dropped 5 bases, with 14 bases sitting between them. CDR3 nucleotide sequence: TGCAGCGGGACACAAGGGACGGAGACCCAGTACTTC. It encodes CSGTQGTETQYF.